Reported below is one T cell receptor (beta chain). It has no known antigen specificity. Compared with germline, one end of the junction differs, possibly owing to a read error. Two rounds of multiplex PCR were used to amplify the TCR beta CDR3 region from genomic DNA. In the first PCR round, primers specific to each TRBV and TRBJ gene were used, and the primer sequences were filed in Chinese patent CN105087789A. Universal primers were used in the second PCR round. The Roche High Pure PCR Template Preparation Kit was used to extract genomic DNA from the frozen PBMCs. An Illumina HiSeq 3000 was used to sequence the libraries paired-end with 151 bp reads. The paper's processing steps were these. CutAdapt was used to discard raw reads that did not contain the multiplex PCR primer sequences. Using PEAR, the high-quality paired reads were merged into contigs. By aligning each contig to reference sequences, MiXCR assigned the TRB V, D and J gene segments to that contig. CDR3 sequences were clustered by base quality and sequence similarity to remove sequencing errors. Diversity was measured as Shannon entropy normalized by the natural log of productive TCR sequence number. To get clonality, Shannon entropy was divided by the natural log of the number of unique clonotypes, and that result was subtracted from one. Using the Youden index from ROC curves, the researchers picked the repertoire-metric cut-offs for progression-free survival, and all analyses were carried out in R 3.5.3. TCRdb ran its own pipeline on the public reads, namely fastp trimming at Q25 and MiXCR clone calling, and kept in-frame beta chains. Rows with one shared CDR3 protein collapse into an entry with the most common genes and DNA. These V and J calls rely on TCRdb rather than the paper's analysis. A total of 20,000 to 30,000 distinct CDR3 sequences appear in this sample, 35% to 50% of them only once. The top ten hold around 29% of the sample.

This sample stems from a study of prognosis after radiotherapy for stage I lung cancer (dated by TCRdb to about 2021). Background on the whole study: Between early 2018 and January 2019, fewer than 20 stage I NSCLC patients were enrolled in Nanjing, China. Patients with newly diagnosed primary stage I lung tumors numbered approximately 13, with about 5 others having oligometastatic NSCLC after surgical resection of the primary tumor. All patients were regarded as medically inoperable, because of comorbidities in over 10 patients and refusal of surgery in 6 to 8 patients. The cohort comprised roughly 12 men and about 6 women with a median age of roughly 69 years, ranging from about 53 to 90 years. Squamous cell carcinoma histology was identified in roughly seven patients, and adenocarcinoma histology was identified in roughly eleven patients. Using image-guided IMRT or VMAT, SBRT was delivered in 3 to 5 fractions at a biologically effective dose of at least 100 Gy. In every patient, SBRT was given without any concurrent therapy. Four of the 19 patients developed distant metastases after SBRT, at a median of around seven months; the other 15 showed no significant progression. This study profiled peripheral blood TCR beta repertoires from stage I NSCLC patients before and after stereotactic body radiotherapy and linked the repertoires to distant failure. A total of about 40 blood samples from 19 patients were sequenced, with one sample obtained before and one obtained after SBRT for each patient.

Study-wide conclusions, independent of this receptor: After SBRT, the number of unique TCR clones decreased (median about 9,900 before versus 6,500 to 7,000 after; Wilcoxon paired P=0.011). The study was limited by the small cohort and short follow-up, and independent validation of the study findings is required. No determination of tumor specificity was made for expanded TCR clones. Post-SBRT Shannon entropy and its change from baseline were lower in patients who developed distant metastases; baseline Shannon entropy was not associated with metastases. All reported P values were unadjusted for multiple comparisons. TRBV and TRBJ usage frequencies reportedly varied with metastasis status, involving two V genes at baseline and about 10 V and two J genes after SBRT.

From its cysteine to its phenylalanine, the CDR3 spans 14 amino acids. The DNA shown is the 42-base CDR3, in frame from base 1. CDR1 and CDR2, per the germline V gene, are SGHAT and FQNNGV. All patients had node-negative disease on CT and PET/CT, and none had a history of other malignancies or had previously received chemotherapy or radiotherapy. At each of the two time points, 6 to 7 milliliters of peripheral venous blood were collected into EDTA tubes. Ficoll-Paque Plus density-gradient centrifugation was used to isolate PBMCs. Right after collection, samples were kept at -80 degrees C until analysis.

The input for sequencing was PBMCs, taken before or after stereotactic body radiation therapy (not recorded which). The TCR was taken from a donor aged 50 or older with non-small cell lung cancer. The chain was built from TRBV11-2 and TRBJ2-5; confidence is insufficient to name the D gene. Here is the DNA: TGTGCCAGCAGCCCCGAGGAGACCCAAGGGACCCAGTACTTC. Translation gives CASSPEETQGTQYF.